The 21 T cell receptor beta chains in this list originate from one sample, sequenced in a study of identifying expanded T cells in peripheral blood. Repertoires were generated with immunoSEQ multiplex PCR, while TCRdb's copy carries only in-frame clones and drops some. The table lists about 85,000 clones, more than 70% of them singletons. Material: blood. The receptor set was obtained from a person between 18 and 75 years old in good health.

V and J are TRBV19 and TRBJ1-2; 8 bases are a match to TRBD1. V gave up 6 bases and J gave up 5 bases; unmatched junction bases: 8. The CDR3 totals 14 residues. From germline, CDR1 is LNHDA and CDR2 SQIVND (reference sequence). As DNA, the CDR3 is TGTGCCAGTAGCGACGGACAGGGCGAGTATGGCTACACCTTC. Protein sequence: CASSDGQGEYGYTF.

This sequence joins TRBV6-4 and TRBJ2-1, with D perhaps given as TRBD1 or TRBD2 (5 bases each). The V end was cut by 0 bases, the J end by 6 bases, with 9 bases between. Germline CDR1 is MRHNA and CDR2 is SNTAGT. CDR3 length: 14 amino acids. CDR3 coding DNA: TGTGCCAGCAGTGACTCGACTGGGGGCAATGAGCAGTTCTTC. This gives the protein CASSDSTGGNEQFF.

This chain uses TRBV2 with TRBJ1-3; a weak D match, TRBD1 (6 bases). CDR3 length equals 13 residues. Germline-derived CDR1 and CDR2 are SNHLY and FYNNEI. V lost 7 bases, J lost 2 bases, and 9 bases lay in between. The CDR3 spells CASNRVAGNTIYF. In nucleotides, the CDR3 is TGTGCCAGCAACAGGGTCGCTGGAAACACCATATATTTT.

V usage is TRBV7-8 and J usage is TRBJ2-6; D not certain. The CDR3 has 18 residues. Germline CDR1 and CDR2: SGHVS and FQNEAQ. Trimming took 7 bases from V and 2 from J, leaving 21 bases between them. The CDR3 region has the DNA TGTGCCAGCACCCACGCCTTGCAGGTCCCTCCTGGGGCCAACGTCCTGACTTTC. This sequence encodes CASTHALQVPPGANVLTF. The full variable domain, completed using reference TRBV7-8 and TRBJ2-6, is GAGVSQSPRYKVAKRGQDVALRCDPISGHVSLFWYQQALGQGPEFLTYFQNEAQLDKSGLPSDRFFAERPEGSVSTLKIQRTQQEDSAVYLCASTHALQVPPGANVLTFGAGSRLTVL.

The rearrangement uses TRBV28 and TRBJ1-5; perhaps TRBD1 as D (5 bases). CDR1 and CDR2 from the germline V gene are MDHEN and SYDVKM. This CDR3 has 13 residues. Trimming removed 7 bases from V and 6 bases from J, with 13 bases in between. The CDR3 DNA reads TGTGCCAGCACGGGCAGGGTCGGTCAGCCCCAGCATTTT. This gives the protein CASTGRVGQPQHF.

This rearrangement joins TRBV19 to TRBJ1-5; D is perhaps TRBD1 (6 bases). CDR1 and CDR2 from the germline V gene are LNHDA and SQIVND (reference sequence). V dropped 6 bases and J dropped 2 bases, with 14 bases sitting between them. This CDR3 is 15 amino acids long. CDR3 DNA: TGTGCCAGTAGAACAGGGACTCATCGCAATCAGCCCCAGCATTTT. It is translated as CASRTGTHRNQPQHF. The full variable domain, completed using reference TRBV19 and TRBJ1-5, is DGGITQSPKYLFRKEGQNVTLSCEQNLNHDAMYWYRQDPGQGLRLIYYSQIVNDFQKGDIAEGYSVSREKKESFPLTVTSAQKNPTAFYLCASRTGTHRNQPQHFGDGTRLSIL.

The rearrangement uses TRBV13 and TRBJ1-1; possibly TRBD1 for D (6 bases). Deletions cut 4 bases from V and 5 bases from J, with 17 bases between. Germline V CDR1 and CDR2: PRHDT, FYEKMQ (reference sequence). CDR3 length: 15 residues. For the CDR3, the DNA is TGTGCCAGCAGCTCTGAACAAACAGGGCGGACTGAAGCTTTCTTT. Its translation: CASSSEQTGRTEAFF.

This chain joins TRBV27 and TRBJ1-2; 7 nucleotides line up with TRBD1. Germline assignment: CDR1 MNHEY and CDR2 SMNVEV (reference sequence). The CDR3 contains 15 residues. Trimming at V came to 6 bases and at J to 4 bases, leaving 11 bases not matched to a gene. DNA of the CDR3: TGTGCCAGCAGCTTGAAGGGACCAGGGGGCTATGGCTACACCTTC. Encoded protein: CASSLKGPGGYGYTF.

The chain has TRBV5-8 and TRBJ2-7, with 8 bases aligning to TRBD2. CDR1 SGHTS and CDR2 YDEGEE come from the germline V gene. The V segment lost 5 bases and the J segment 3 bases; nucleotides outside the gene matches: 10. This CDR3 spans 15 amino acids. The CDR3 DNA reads TGTGCCAGCAGATTGTGGAGCGGGGGCCTCTACGAGCAGTACTTC. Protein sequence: CASRLWSGGLYEQYF. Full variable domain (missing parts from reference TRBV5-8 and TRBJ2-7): EAGVTQSPTHLIKTRGQQATLRCSPISGHTSVYWYQQALGLGLQFLLWYDEGEERNRGNFPPRFSGRQFPNYSSELNVNALELEDSALYLCASRLWSGGLYEQYFGPGTRLTVT.

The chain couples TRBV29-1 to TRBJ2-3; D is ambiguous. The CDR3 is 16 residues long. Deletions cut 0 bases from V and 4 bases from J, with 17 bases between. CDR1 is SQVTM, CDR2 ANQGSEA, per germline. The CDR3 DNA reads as TGCAGCGTTGAAGATCGGTTTCGGTTTCAAGCAGATACGCAGTATTTT. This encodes CSVEDRFRFQADTQYF.

CDR3 coding DNA: TGTGCCAGCCTGGGGGGAGGAAACACCATATATTTT. Protein product: CASLGGGNTIYF. The chain links TRBV6-5 to TRBJ1-3; D possibly corresponds to TRBD1 (5 bases). CDR1 and CDR2 from the germline V gene are MNHEY and SVGAGI. V lost 8 bases, J lost 4 bases, and 9 bases lay in between. The CDR3 contains 12 residues.

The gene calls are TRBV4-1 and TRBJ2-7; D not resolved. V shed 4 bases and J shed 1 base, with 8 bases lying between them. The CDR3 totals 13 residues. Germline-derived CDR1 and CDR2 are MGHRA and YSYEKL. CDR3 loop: CASSPGLSYEQYF. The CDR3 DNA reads TGCGCCAGCAGCCCCGGGCTATCCTACGAGCAGTACTTC.

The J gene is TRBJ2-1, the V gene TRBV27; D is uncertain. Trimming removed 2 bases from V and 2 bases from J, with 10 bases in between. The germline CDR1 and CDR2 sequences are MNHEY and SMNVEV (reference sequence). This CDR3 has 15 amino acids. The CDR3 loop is CASSLNSDPYNEQFF. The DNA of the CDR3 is TGTGCCAGCAGTTTAAATTCCGACCCCTACAATGAGCAGTTCTTC.

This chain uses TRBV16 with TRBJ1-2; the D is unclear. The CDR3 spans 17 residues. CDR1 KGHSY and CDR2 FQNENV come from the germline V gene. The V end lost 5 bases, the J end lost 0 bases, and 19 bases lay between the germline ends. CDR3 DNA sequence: TGTGCCAGCAGCTCCAGCCTCCTCCGGGTTACTAACTATGGCTACACCTTC. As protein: CASSSSLLRVTNYGYTF. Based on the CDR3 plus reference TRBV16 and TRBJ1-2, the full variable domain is GEEVAQTPKHLVRGEGQKAKLYCAPIKGHSYVFWYQQVLKNEFKFLISFQNENVFDETGMPKERFSAKCLPNSPCSLEIQATKLEDSAVYFCASSSSLLRVTNYGYTFGSGTRLTVV.

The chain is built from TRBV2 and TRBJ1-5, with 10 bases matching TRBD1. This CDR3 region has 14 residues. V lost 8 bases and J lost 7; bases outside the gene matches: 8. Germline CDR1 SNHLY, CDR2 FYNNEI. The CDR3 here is CASARDRGGQPQHF. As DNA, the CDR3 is TGTGCCAGCGCAAGGGACAGGGGAGGCCAGCCCCAGCATTTT.

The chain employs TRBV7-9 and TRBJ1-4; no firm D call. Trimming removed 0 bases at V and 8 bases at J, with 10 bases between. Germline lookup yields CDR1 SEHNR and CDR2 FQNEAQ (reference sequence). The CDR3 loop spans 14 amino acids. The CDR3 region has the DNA TGTGCCAGCAGCTTAGCGGATGGGAGGGAAAAACTGTTTTTT. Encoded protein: CASSLADGREKLFF.

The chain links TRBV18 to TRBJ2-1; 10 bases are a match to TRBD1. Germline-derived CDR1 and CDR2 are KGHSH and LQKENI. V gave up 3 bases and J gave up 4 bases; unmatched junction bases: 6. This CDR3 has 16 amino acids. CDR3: CASSPSDRGSYNEQFF. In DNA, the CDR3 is TGTGCCAGCTCACCGTCGGACAGGGGGAGTTACAATGAGCAGTTCTTC.

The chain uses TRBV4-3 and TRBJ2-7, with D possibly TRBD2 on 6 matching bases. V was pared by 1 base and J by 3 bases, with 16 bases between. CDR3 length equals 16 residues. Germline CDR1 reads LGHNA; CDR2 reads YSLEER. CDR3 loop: CASSQALGIAVYEQYF. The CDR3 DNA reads TGCGCCAGCAGCCAAGCCCTAGGGATAGCGGTCTACGAGCAGTACTTC.

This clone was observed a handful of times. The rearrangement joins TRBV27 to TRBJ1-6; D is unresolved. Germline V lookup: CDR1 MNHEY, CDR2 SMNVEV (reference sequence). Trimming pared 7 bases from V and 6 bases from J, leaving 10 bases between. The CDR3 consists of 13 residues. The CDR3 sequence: CASTGIGNSPLHF. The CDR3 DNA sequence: TGTGCCAGCACGGGTATAGGTAATTCACCCCTCCACTTT.

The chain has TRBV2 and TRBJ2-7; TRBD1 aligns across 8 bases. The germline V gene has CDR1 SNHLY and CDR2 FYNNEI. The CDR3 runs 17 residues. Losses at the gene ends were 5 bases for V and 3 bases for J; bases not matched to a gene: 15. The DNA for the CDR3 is TGTGCCAGCAGTCGGTCCAGGGGGCTCCGTTCCAACTACGAGCAGTACTTC. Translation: CASSRSRGLRSNYEQYF.

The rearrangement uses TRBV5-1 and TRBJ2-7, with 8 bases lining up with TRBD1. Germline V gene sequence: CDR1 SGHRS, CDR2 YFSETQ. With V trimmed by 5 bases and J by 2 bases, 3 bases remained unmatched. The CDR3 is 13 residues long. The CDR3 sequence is CASRTGQAYEQYF. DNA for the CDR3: TGCGCCAGCAGAACGGGACAGGCCTACGAGCAGTACTTC.